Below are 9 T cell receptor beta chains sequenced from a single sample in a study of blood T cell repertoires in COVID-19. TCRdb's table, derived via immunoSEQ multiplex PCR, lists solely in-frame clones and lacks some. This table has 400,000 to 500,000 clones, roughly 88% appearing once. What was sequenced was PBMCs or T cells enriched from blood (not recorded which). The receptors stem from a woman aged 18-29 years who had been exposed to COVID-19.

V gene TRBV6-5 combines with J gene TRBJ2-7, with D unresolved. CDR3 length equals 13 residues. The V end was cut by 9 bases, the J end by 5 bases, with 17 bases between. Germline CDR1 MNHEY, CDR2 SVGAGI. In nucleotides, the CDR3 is TGTGCCAGTTCGGTAGCCCCAAGTAACGAGCAGTACTTC. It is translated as CASSVAPSNEQYF.

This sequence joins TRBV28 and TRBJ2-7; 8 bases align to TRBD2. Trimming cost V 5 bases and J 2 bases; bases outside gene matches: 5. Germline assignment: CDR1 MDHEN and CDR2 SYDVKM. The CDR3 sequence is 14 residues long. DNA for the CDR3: TGTGCCAGCAGTGGGCTAGCGGGTACCTACGAGCAGTACTTC. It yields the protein CASSGLAGTYEQYF.

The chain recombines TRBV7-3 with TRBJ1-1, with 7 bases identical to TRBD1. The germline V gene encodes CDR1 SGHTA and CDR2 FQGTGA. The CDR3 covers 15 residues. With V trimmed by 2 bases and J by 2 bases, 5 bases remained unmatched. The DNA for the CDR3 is TGTGCCAGCAGCTTAGACGACAGGGACAACACTGAAGCTTTCTTT. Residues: CASSLDDRDNTEAFF.

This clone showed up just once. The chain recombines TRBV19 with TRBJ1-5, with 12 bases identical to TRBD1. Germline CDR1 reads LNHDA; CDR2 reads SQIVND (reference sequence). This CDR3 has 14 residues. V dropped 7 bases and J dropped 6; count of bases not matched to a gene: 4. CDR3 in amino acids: CASMGQGASQPQHF. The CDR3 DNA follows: TGTGCCAGTATGGGACAGGGGGCTTCTCAGCCCCAGCATTTT.

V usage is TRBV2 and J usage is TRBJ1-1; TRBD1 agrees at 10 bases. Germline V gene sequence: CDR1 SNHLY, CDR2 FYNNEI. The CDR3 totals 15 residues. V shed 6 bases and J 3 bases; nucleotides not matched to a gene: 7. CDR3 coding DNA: TGTGCCAGCAGGGGACAGGGGACGGGTCACACTGAAGCTTTCTTT. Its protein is CASRGQGTGHTEAFF.

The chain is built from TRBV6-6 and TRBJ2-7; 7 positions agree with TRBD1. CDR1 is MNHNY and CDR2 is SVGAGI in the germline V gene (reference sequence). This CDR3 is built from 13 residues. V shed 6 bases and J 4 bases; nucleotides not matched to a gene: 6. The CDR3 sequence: CASSVGQQYEQYF. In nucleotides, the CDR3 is TGTGCCAGCAGCGTGGGACAGCAGTACGAGCAGTACTTC.

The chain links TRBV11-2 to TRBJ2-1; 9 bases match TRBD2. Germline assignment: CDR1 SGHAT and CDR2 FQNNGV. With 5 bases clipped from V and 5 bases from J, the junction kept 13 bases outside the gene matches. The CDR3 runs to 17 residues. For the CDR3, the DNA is TGTGCCAGCAGCACCCGGCGTACTAGCGGGCCGAACAATGAGCAGTTCTTC. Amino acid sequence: CASSTRRTSGPNNEQFF.

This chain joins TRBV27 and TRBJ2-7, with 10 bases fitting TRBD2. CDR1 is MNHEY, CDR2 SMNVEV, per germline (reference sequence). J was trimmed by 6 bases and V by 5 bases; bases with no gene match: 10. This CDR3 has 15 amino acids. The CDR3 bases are TGTGCCAGCAGTCCGAGACTAGCGGGTTTCGGCGAGCAGTACTTC. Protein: CASSPRLAGFGEQYF.

CDR3 amino acids: CASRYANYGYTF. In nucleotides, the CDR3 is TGTGCCAGCAGATATGCTAACTATGGCTACACCTTC. The chain has TRBV2 and TRBJ1-2; D gene ambiguous. CDR1 and CDR2 from the germline V gene are SNHLY and FYNNEI. Trimming stripped 6 bases from V and 0 bases from J, with 5 bases between. The CDR3 is 12 amino acids.